Below, 17 T cell receptor beta chains from the same sample are listed, as sequenced in a study of vaccination effects on CD4 cells after COVID-19. These receptors have no identified antigens. Within the ViraFEST assay, antigen-specific CD4+ T cells underwent expansion with viral peptide pools prior to sequencing. After less than twelve days in culture, the CD4+ T cells were isolated. The healthy vaccine recipients, who had no prior SARS-CoV-2 infection, showed negative nucleocapsid antibodies. This table comes from immunoSEQ multiplex PCR, and its TCRdb copy is limited to in-frame clones, with some not included. The table shows 55,000 or so clones, with approximately 70% occurring only once. The sample here was CD4+ T cells from PBMCs cultured with SARS-CoV-2 spike peptides, taken before COVID-19 vaccination. These receptor sequences come from a human donor who received a COVID-19 vaccine.

The J gene is TRBJ1-2, the V gene TRBV12-3 or TRBV12-4; D is undetermined. The CDR3 length is 11 residues. Trimming pared 1 base from V and 13 bases from J, leaving 10 bases between. The CDR3 coding sequence is TGTGCCAGCAGTTTAGGCGGGTTACTCACCTTC. It encodes CASSLGGLLTF.

This clone came up a few times. V usage is TRBV10-2 and J usage is TRBJ1-6; D might be TRBD1 (5 bases). The V gene's germline CDR1 is WSHSY and CDR2 SAAADI. V shed 4 bases and J shed 7 bases, with 14 bases lying between them. The CDR3 is 15 residues long. CDR3 residues: CASSGRIGDNSPLHF. CDR3 DNA: TGCGCCAGCAGTGGGCGTATAGGGGACAATTCACCCCTCCACTTT.

The gene calls are TRBV3-1 (or the pseudogene TRBV3-2) and TRBJ1-1, with D possibly matching TRBD1 (6 bases). CDR1 LGHDT and CDR2 YNNKEL come from the germline V gene (reference sequence). V lost 2 bases and J lost 1, with 11 bases in between. The CDR3 has 15 residues. The CDR3 spells CASSQRPTGNTEAFF. The CDR3 DNA follows: TGTGCCAGCAGCCAAAGACCGACAGGGAACACTGAAGCTTTCTTT.

This chain joins TRBV6-5 and TRBJ1-3; 9 bases line up with TRBD1. V lost 11 bases and J lost 2; bases outside the gene matches: 7. Germline V lookup: CDR1 MNHEY, CDR2 SVGAGI. The CDR3 consists of 14 residues. The CDR3 protein is CALQGAQTGNTIYF. The CDR3 DNA sequence: TGTGCCCTACAGGGGGCGCAGACTGGAAACACCATATATTTT.

The rearrangement uses TRBV19 and TRBJ1-2; 8 positions match TRBD1. This CDR3 is 12 amino acids long. Germline values: CDR1 LNHDA, CDR2 SQIVND (reference sequence). The junction had 3 bases not matched to a gene; V was cut back by 8 bases and J by 4 bases. CDR3 nucleotides: TGTGCCAGTGGACAGGGTAGCTATGGCTACACCTTC. Translating it yields CASGQGSYGYTF. Supplemented by reference TRBV19 and TRBJ1-2, the full variable domain reads DGGITQSPKYLFRKEGQNVTLSCEQNLNHDAMYWYRQDPGQGLRLIYYSQIVNDFQKGDIAEGYSVSREKKESFPLTVTSAQKNPTAFYLCASGQGSYGYTFGSGTRLTVV.

The genes are TRBV27 and TRBJ2-2, with D possibly being TRBD2 (6 bases). The CDR3 consists of 17 residues. Trimming stripped 1 base from V and 0 bases from J, with 12 bases between. Germline values: CDR1 MNHEY, CDR2 SMNVEV (reference sequence). CDR3 DNA sequence: TGTGCCAGCAGTTTATACGTCGGGGGATCGAACACCGGGGAGCTGTTTTTT. Its translation is CASSLYVGGSNTGELFF.

With respect to this clone: This sample includes further DNA sequences coding for the same CDR3. V usage is TRBV30 and J usage is TRBJ1-1; D is ambiguous. CDR3 length equals 11 residues. Germline CDR1 and CDR2: GTSNPN and SVGIG (reference sequence). The germline V and J ends were trimmed by 2 bases and 8 bases, with 9 bases remaining between them. The CDR3 region has the DNA TGTGCCTGGAGTTCCCTGGGGGAAGCTTTCTTT. Amino acid sequence: CAWSSLGEAFF.

The genes are TRBV7-2 and TRBJ2-3; TRBD1 agrees at 8 bases. Germline values: CDR1 SGHTA, CDR2 FQGNSA. The CDR3 has 15 amino acids. After removal of 5 bases from V and 0 bases from J, the junction contained 4 bases not matched to a gene. As DNA, the CDR3 is TGTGCCAGCAGCCTCCGACAGGGGAGCACAGATACGCAGTATTTT. Its protein is CASSLRQGSTDTQYF.

This sequence joins TRBV21-1 and TRBJ1-1; the D segment call TRBD1 is taken from the table without a DNA check. TRBV21-1 constitutes a pseudogene. The CDR3 totals 13 residues. DNA for the CDR3: TGTGCCAGCAGTGCTAGGGGGCTCACTGAAGCTTTCTTT. Its translation: CASSARGLTEAFF.

The chain joins TRBV30 to TRBJ2-3, with D unclear. CDR1 GTSNPN and CDR2 SVGIG come from the germline V gene (reference sequence). Trimming left V 1 base short and J 1 base short, with 21 bases between. The CDR3 is 18 amino acids. CDR3 DNA sequence: TGTGCCTGGAGTGAGTCGAACGTCGGAGACACCCGCACAGATACGCAGTATTTT. Protein: CAWSESNVGDTRTDTQYF. Supplemented by reference TRBV30 and TRBJ2-3, the full variable domain reads SQTIHQWPATLVQPVGSPLSLECTVEGTSNPNLYWYRQAAGRGLQLLFYSVGIGQISSEVPQNLSASRPQDRQFILSSKKLLLSDSGFYLCAWSESNVGDTRTDTQYFGPGTRLTVL.

The chain has TRBV6-2 or TRBV6-3 and TRBJ1-5; 10 nucleotides align to TRBD1. CDR3 size: 16 residues. From germline, CDR1 is MNHEY and CDR2 SVGEGT. V shed 2 bases, J shed 2 bases, and the junction held 3 bases outside the gene matches. The chain's CDR3 is CASSYDRGRGNQPQHF. CDR3 coding DNA: TGTGCCAGCAGTTACGACAGGGGGCGAGGCAATCAGCCCCAGCATTTT.

This rearrangement joins TRBV5-4 to TRBJ2-2; 8 bases align to TRBD2. Germline V CDR1 and CDR2: SGHNT, YYREEE (reference sequence). Losses at the gene ends were 4 bases for V and 6 bases for J; bases not matched to a gene: 14. CDR3 size: 17 residues. This CDR3 is CASSPPGSGSPPGELFF. In nucleotides, the CDR3 is TGTGCCAGCAGCCCTCCCGGAAGCGGGAGCCCTCCCGGGGAGCTGTTTTTT.

The rearrangement joins TRBV18 to TRBJ1-1; TRBD1 matches 7 bases. Losses at the gene ends were 2 bases for V and 5 bases for J; bases not matched to a gene: 5. Germline CDR1 is KGHSH and CDR2 is LQKENI. The CDR3 is 14 amino acids. The CDR3 DNA is TGTGCCAGCTCACCAAACAGGGGTAGAACTGAAGCTTTCTTT. Amino acid sequence: CASSPNRGRTEAFF. The entire variable domain, with the rest obtained from reference TRBV18 and TRBJ1-1, is as follows: NAGVMQNPRHLVRRRGQEARLRCSPMKGHSHVYWYRQLPEEGLKFMVYLQKENIIDESGMPKERFSAEFPKEGPSILRIQQVVRGDSAAYFCASSPNRGRTEAFFGQGTRLTVV.

The chain uses TRBV9 and TRBJ2-7, with D possibly TRBD2 on 6 matching bases. The CDR3 sequence is 13 residues long. V gave up 0 bases and J gave up 4 bases, with 8 bases separating them. CDR1 is SGDLS, CDR2 YYNGEE, per germline. CDR3 coding DNA: TGTGCCAGCAGCGTAGGGGCGGGGTACGAGCAGTACTTC. It codes for CASSVGAGYEQYF.

This clone was observed a few times. This chain links TRBV11-2 with TRBJ1-2; D not resolved. The CDR3 sequence is 14 residues long. Trimming shortened V by 5 bases and J by 4 bases, and 14 bases separated the two germline ends. CDR1 is SGHAT, CDR2 FQNNGV, per germline. CDR3 sequence: CASSPSGGFYGYTF. CDR3 nucleotides: TGTGCCAGCAGCCCCTCTGGCGGGTTCTATGGCTACACCTTC.

This clone was detected only a few times. The chain couples TRBV18 to TRBJ2-1; 7 bases agree with TRBD2. Trimming cost V 0 bases and J 6 bases; bases outside gene matches: 5. CDR1 KGHSH and CDR2 LQKENI come from the germline V gene. This CDR3 spans 15 amino acids. CDR3 nucleotides: TGTGCCAGCTCACCACCTGTCAGCGGGGCCAATGAGCAGTTCTTC. Residues: CASSPPVSGANEQFF.

This clone came up once. V usage is TRBV25-1 and J usage is TRBJ2-5; D gene uncertain. The V gene lost 4 bases and the J gene lost 5 bases, with 5 bases spanning the gap. The CDR3 consists of 11 residues. Germline lookup yields CDR1 MGHDK and CDR2 SYGVNS. The CDR3 spells CASSVRETQYF. The CDR3 coding sequence is TGTGCCAGCAGTGTCAGGGAGACCCAGTACTTC.